The 3 T cell receptor beta chains given below trace back to one sample, sequenced in a study of cytomegalovirus exposure and HLA in healthy donors (dated by TCRdb to 2015 to 2018). Libraries came from the immunoSEQ multiplex PCR assay. For the multiplex PCR, a mixture combining 60 forward primers for TCR Vbeta segments and 13 reverse primers for TCR Jbeta segments was used. As stored in TCRdb, this immuneACCESS dataset retains in-frame rearrangements with V and J assigned. A fraction of the clones does not appear; measured against another copy, unresolved V genes explain less than half of the discrepancy, and the remainder lacks a known reason. A total of 90,000 to 120,000 clones appear in this sample, 75% to 85% of them only once. More than 0.95% of the sample is taken by the ten largest. Sequences were obtained from PBMCs. These receptors all come from a woman in her late teens or twenties in good health and CMV-seronegative.

This clone was seen only once. The chain is built from TRBV7-9 and TRBJ2-6, with a possible D match to TRBD1 (5 bases). The CDR3 totals 16 residues. CDR1 and CDR2 from the germline V gene are SEHNR and FQNEAQ (reference sequence). Deletions cut 5 bases from V and 0 bases from J, with 11 bases between. In nucleotides, the CDR3 is TGTGCCAGCAGCCCCAGCGACAGCTCTGGGGCCAACGTCCTGACTTTC. Translation gives CASSPSDSSGANVLTF.

The chain has TRBV27 and TRBJ2-5; a possible D gene is TRBD1 (5 bases). Trimming removed 1 base at V and 1 base at J, with 10 bases between. This CDR3 spans 15 amino acids. Germline V gene lookup returns CDR1 MNHEY and CDR2 SMNVEV (reference sequence). The CDR3 region is CASSLYAGLQETQYF. The CDR3 DNA sequence: TGTGCCAGCAGTTTATATGCAGGGCTCCAAGAGACCCAGTACTTC.

This clone has a single count. The chain employs TRBV7-2 and TRBJ2-3, with TRBD2 as a possible D gene (7 bases). The CDR3 sequence is 15 residues long. Trimming removed 3 bases at V and 2 bases at J, with 12 bases between. The germline CDR1 and CDR2 sequences are SGHTA and FQGNSA. CDR3 sequence: CASSFSGGLTDTQYF. CDR3 bases: TGTGCCAGCAGCTTTTCGGGGGGCCTCACAGATACGCAGTATTTT.